This is a list of T cell receptor beta chains from one sample in a study of blood T cell repertoires in COVID-19. Libraries were prepared by immunoSEQ multiplex PCR; TCRdb keeps only in-frame clonotypes and omits some of them. The sample lists 250,000 or so clones, 80% to 90% occurring once. The specimen was peripheral blood. The receptors stem from a man aged 30-40 years with active or convalescent COVID-19. Each CDR3 is given with its conserved first and last residue. A D gene is named only where the DNA matches it firmly. Clone size, where shown, is once, few, many, or a class for clones that have expanded.

v_gene: TRBV29-1
abundance: .
j_gene: TRBJ1-2
d_gene: .
CDR3nt: TGCAGCGTTGAAGATCGGGTCTACTATGGCTACACCTTC
CDR3aa: CSVEDRVYYGYTF

v_gene: TRBV9
abundance: .
j_gene: TRBJ1-2
d_gene: .
CDR3nt: TGTGCCAGCAGCTTCCGGGGGGAGCGTGGCTACACCTTC
CDR3aa: CASSFRGERGYTF

v_gene: TRBV2
abundance: .
j_gene: TRBJ1-2
d_gene: .
CDR3nt: TGTGCCAGCAGCGAACAAGGACAGACAAACTATGGCTACACCTTC
CDR3aa: CASSEQGQTNYGYTF

v_gene: TRBV6-5
abundance: .
j_gene: TRBJ1-1
d_gene: .
CDR3nt: TGTGCCAGCAGAACAGGGCCGAACACTGAAGCTTTCTTT
CDR3aa: CASRTGPNTEAFF

v_gene: TRBV9
abundance: .
j_gene: TRBJ1-3
d_gene: TRBD1
CDR3nt: TGTGCCAGCAGCGCGACAGGGTTTACTGGAAACACCATATATTTT
CDR3aa: CASSATGFTGNTIYF

v_gene: TRBV16
abundance: .
j_gene: TRBJ1-1
d_gene: .
CDR3nt: TGTGCCAGCAGCCAAGGGCAGGGGAACACTGAAGCTTTCTTT
CDR3aa: CASSQGQGNTEAFF

v_gene: TRBV12-3/TRBV12-4
abundance: once
j_gene: TRBJ1-5
d_gene: TRBD1
CDR3nt: TGTGCCAGCAGAAGGGACAGGCCTCAGCCCCAGCATTTT
CDR3aa: CASRRDRPQPQHF

v_gene: TRBV5-4
abundance: .
j_gene: TRBJ1-6
d_gene: .
CDR3nt: TGTGCCAGCAGCTCGTATCTTAATTCACCCCTCCACTTT
CDR3aa: CASSSYLNSPLHF

v_gene: TRBV30
abundance: .
j_gene: TRBJ2-5
d_gene: TRBD2
CDR3nt: TGTGCCTGGAGTGTAGGGCTAGCGGGAGAGACCCAGTACTTC
CDR3aa: CAWSVGLAGETQYF

v_gene: TRBV19
abundance: .
j_gene: TRBJ1-5
d_gene: .
CDR3nt: TGTGCCAGTAGTATTCGAGACTTAAATCAGCCCCAGCATTTT
CDR3aa: CASSIRDLNQPQHF

v_gene: TRBV6-6
abundance: .
j_gene: TRBJ1-4
d_gene: .
CDR3nt: TGTGCCAGCAGTCAGACCAGGAATAATGAAAAACTGTTTTTT
CDR3aa: CASSQTRNNEKLFF

v_gene: TRBV7-9
abundance: .
j_gene: TRBJ1-2
d_gene: .
CDR3nt: TGTGCCAGCAGCTTAGCGGGCGTCCCAGGGGACTATGGCTACACCTTC
CDR3aa: CASSLAGVPGDYGYTF

v_gene: TRBV4-2
abundance: .
j_gene: TRBJ2-2
d_gene: .
CDR3nt: TGTGCCAGCAGCCAAGCCAGGCTCGACCTCCACCGGGAGCTGTTTTTT
CDR3aa: CASSQARLDLHRELFF

v_gene: TRBV6-2/TRBV6-3
abundance: .
j_gene: TRBJ2-1
d_gene: TRBD1
CDR3nt: TGTGCCAGCAGTTACTCTTGGGACAGGGGGGACAATGAGCAGTTCTTC
CDR3aa: CASSYSWDRGDNEQFF

v_gene: TRBV19
abundance: .
j_gene: TRBJ1-5
d_gene: .
CDR3nt: TGTGCCAGTAGCCGTCGGGACACAAATCAGCCCCAGCATTTT
CDR3aa: CASSRRDTNQPQHF

v_gene: TRBV3-1/TRBV3-2
abundance: .
j_gene: TRBJ2-2
d_gene: .
CDR3nt: TGTGCCAGCAGCATGAGTCCGAGCACCGGGGAGCTGTTTTTT
CDR3aa: CASSMSPSTGELFF